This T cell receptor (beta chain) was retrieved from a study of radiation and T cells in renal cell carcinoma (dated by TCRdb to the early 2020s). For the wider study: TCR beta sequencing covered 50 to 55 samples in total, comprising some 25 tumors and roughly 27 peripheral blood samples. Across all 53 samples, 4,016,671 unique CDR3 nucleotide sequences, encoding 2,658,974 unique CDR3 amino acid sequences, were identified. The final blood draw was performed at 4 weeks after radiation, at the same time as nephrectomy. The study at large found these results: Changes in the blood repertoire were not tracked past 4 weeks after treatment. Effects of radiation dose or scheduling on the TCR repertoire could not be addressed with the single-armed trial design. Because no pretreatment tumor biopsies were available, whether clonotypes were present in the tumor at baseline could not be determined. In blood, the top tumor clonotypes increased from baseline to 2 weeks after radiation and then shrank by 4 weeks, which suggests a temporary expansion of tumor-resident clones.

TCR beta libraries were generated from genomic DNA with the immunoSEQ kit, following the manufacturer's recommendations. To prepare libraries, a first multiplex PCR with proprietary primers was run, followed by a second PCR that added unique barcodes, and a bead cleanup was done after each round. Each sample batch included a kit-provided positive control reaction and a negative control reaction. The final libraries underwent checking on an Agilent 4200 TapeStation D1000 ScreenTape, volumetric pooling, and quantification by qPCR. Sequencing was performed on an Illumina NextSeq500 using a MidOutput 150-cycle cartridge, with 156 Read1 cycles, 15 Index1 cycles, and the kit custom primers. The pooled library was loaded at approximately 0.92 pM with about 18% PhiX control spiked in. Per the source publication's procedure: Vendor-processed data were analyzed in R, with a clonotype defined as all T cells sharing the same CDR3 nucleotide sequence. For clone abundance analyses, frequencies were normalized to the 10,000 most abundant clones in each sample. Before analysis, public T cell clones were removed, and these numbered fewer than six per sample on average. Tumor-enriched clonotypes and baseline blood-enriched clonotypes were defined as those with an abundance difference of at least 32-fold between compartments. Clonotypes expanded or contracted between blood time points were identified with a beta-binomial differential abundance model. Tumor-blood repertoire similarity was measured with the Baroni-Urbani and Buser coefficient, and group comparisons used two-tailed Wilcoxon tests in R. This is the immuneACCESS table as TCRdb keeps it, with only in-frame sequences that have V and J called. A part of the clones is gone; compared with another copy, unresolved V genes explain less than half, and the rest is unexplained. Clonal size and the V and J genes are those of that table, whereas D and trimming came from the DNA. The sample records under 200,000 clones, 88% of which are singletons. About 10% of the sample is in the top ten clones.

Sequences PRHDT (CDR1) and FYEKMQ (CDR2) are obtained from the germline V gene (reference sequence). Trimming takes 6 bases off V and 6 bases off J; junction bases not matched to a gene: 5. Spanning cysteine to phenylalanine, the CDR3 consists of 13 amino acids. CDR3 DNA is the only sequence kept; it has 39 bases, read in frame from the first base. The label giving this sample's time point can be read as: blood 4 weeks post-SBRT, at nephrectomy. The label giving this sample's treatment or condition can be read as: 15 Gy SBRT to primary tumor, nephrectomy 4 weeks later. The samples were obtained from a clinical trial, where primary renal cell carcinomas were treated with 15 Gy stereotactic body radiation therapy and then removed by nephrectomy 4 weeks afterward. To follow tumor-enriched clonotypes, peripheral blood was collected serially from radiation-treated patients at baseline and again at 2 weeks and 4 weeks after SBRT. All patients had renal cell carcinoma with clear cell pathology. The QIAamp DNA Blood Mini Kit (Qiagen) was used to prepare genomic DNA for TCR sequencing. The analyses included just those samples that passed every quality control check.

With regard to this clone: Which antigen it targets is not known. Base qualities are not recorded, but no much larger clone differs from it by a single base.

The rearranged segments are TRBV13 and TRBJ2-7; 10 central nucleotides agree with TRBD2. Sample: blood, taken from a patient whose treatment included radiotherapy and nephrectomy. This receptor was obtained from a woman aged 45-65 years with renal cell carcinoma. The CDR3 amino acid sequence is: CASRLAGMGEQYF. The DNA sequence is TGTGCCAGCAGACTAGCGGGGATGGGCGAGCAGTACTTC.